Presented here are 21 T cell receptor beta chains from one specimen sequenced in a study of patients and donors after allogeneic stem cell transplantation. TCRdb fed the RT-PCR reads into MiXCR, producing one record per CDR3 protein. The table records approximately 160,000 distinct CDR3 sequences, roughly 31% of them present only once. The source material was blood, either unsorted or a sorted T cell fraction (not recorded which). The receptors here all came from a human donor who was either an allogeneic HSCT recipient or a stem cell or donor lymphocyte infusion donor (not recorded which). It is not recorded whose cells these are; they may come from a transplant donor.

The chain has TRBV4-3 and TRBJ2-4; D unclear. V was clipped by 0 bases and J by 2 bases, with 14 bases between them. CDR1 is LGHNA and CDR2 is YSLEER in the germline V gene. The CDR3 runs to 17 residues. CDR3 residues: CASSQDGSYPTKNIQYF. In DNA form, the CDR3 reads TGCGCCAGCAGCCAAGATGGGTCCTATCCCACCAAAAACATTCAGTACTTC.

This clonotype has ten or more counts. The chain employs TRBV2 and TRBJ1-5; TRBD1 aligns across 9 bases. CDR3 length: 14 amino acids. Losses at the gene ends were 8 bases for V and 1 base for J; bases not matched to a gene: 3. Germline CDR1 and CDR2: SNHLY and FYNNEI. This CDR3 reads CASRGTGSNQPQHF. CDR3 bases: TGTGCCAGCCGGGGGACAGGGAGCAATCAGCCCCAGCATTTT.

This sequence joins TRBV29-1 and TRBJ2-3; no reliable D call. The V end was cut by 7 bases, the J end by 2 bases, with 22 bases between. The CDR3 is 16 amino acids. In germline, CDR1 is SQVTM, CDR2 ANQGSEA. Written as DNA, the CDR3 is TGCAGCGGCAGAATCAGACTCCAACCGTACACAGATACGCAGTATTTT. Protein sequence: CSGRIRLQPYTDTQYF.

This clonotype has more than one count but fewer than ten. The chain uses TRBV4-2 and TRBJ1-5, with D uncertain. The germline V gene encodes CDR1 LGHNA and CDR2 YNFKEQ. Trimming left V 0 bases short and J 4 bases short, with 16 bases between. The CDR3 has 17 amino acids. CDR3 sequence reads: CASSQEETDYLNQPQHF. The CDR3 bases are TGTGCCAGCAGCCAAGAAGAAACAGACTACCTAAATCAGCCCCAGCATTTT.

The chain carries TRBV7-3 and TRBJ2-3; TRBD2 matches 9 bases. The germline V gene has CDR1 SGHTA and CDR2 FQGTGA. The CDR3 extends over 16 amino acids. With V trimmed by 2 bases and J by 2 bases, 5 bases remained unmatched. The chain's CDR3 is CASSLALAGPTDTQYF. DNA for the CDR3: TGTGCCAGCAGCTTAGCCCTAGCGGGACCCACAGATACGCAGTATTTT.

V gene TRBV12-3 or TRBV12-4 combines with J gene TRBJ1-1; D unclear. This CDR3 has 12 residues. V was shortened by 5 bases and J by 7 bases, with 11 bases between the two germline ends. The CDR3 sequence: CASSPWADEAFF. DNA for the CDR3: TGTGCCAGCAGTCCATGGGCCGATGAAGCTTTCTTT.

This clonotype was picked up a small number of times. V gene TRBV12-3 or TRBV12-4 combines with J gene TRBJ1-5, with 7 nucleotides matching TRBD1. V gave up 6 bases and J gave up 8 bases; unmatched junction bases: 10. The CDR3 has 14 residues. CDR3 coding DNA: TGTGCCAGCAGCCGACAGGGACCAAGGGAGCCCCAGCATTTT. This translates into CASSRQGPREPQHF.

The table lists this clonotype with a few counts. The chain joins TRBV29-1 to TRBJ1-3, with D possibly matching TRBD1 (6 bases). From germline, CDR1 is SQVTM and CDR2 ANQGSEA. This CDR3 comprises 14 residues. V was clipped by 1 base and J by 3 bases, with 10 bases between them. The CDR3: CSVEGARGGNTIYF. DNA of the CDR3: TGCAGCGTTGAAGGGGCCAGGGGTGGAAACACCATATATTTT.

There are a few counts of this clonotype. The chain combines TRBV20-1 with TRBJ2-1, with 8 bases aligning to TRBD2. Germline V gene lookup returns CDR1 DFQATT and CDR2 SNEGSKA (reference sequence). The CDR3 has 13 amino acids. The V segment lost 5 bases and the J segment 4 bases; nucleotides outside the gene matches: 4. DNA of the CDR3: TGCAGTGCTCAGCGGGAGCTTTACAATGAGCAGTTCTTC. It specifies CSAQRELYNEQFF.

The chain links TRBV12-3 or TRBV12-4 to TRBJ2-7; no clear D gene. V was cut by 0 bases and J by 5 bases, with 14 bases left in between. CDR3 length equals 15 residues. CDR3: CASSLAGIVDHEQYF. The DNA for the CDR3 is TGTGCCAGCAGTTTAGCGGGTATAGTAGACCACGAGCAGTACTTC.

This clonotype came up a few times. The chain uses TRBV12-3 or TRBV12-4 and TRBJ1-4, with no clear D. Trimming cost V 6 bases and J 6 bases, with 11 bases left between them. The CDR3 is 13 residues long. DNA of the CDR3: TGTGCCAGCAGAGCGGACGGATATGAAAAACTGTTTTTT. This sequence encodes CASRADGYEKLFF.

The gene calls are TRBV20-1 and TRBJ2-1, with D uncertain. Germline V CDR1 and CDR2: DFQATT, SNEGSKA (reference sequence). The CDR3 runs 13 residues. CDR3 residues: CSVRRRTYNEQFF. The CDR3 region has the DNA TGCAGCGTGCGTCGCAGAACCTACAATGAGCAGTTCTTC.

Many counts were recorded for this clonotype. V is TRBV6-6 and J is TRBJ1-2; TRBD1 agrees at 9 bases. With 2 bases clipped from V and 7 bases from J, the junction kept 5 bases outside the gene matches. Germline-derived CDR1 and CDR2 are MNHNY and SVGAGI (reference sequence). The CDR3 spans 14 residues. CDR3 coding DNA: TGTGCCAGCAGTTACGCACAGGGGGCGCTTGGCTACACCTTC. Translated, it gives CASSYAQGALGYTF.

The V call is TRBV7-2, the J call TRBJ1-5; unclear D gene. The V end lost 5 bases, the J end lost 5 bases, and 10 bases lay between the germline ends. Germline V gives CDR1 SGHTA, CDR2 FQGNSA. This CDR3 region has 13 residues. CDR3 loop: CASSLDAYQPQHF. The CDR3, as DNA: TGTGCCAGCAGCCTGGATGCTTATCAGCCCCAGCATTTT.

This chain links TRBV18 with TRBJ2-1; perhaps TRBD2 as D (6 bases). Germline CDR1 reads KGHSH; CDR2 reads LQKENI. With 3 bases removed from V and 7 bases from J, the gap between germline ends came to 16 bases. This CDR3 spans 15 amino acids. DNA of the CDR3: TGTGCCAGCTCACCTGTCGAGACTAGGGTTAATGAGCAGTTCTTC. Protein product: CASSPVETRVNEQFF.

This clonotype was seen more than once but under ten times. This sequence joins TRBV30 and TRBJ1-1; the match to TRBD1 covers 8 bases. With V trimmed by 0 bases and J by 11 bases, 5 bases remained unmatched. The CDR3 loop spans 12 amino acids. In germline, CDR1 is GTSNPN, CDR2 SVGIG (reference sequence). CDR3 sequence: CAWSVRGDRAFF. As DNA, the CDR3 is TGTGCCTGGAGTGTACGCGGGGACAGGGCTTTCTTT.

The J gene is TRBJ2-1, the V gene TRBV13; TRBD2 matches 12 bases. This CDR3 region has 16 residues. Losses at the gene ends were 1 base for V and 5 bases for J; bases not matched to a gene: 3. Germline-derived CDR1 and CDR2 are PRHDT and FYEKMQ (reference sequence). The CDR3 DNA reads as TGTGCCAGCAGCTTAGTGTGGACTAGCGGGGACAATGAGCAGTTCTTC. This sequence encodes CASSLVWTSGDNEQFF.

This sequence joins TRBV28 and TRBJ1-1; 7 bases map to TRBD1. CDR1 is MDHEN, CDR2 SYDVKM, per germline. This CDR3 is built from 15 residues. V was clipped by 2 bases and J by 5 bases; unmatched bases: 8. CDR3 loop: CASSLLDRERTEAFF. DNA of the CDR3: TGTGCCAGCAGTTTACTTGACAGGGAAAGGACTGAAGCTTTCTTT.

This clonotype came up many times. The chain links TRBV7-6 to TRBJ1-3; unclear D gene. Trimming took 2 bases from V and 3 from J, leaving 2 bases between them. Germline loops: CDR1 SGHVS, CDR2 FNYEAQ. The CDR3 is 12 amino acids. CDR3: CASSLIGNTIYF. The CDR3 nucleotides are TGTGCCAGCAGCTTAATTGGAAACACCATATATTTT. The complete variable domain, with remaining parts taken from reference TRBV7-6 and TRBJ1-3, reads GAGVSQSPRYKVTKRGQDVALRCDPISGHVSLYWYRQALGQGPEFLTYFNYEAQQDKSGLPNDRFSAERPEGSISTLTIQRTEQRDSAMYRCASSLIGNTIYFGEGSWLTVV.

The chain combines TRBV3-1 with TRBJ1-1, with 9 bases matching TRBD1. Germline CDR1 LGHDT, CDR2 YNNKEL (reference sequence). This CDR3 has 14 amino acids. Trimming cost V 3 bases and J 6 bases; bases outside gene matches: 5. The CDR3 spells CASSQGQGIAEAFF. The DNA for the CDR3 is TGTGCCAGCAGCCAGGGACAGGGAATCGCTGAAGCTTTCTTT.

This clonotype was counted only a few times. This chain links TRBV29-1 with TRBJ2-3; 10 bases are shared with TRBD2. The germline gives CDR1 SQVTM, CDR2 ANQGSEA. V shed 4 bases, J shed 6 bases, and the junction held 10 bases outside the gene matches. The CDR3 covers 15 residues. CDR3 region: CSVGGLAGVPDTQYF. The CDR3 DNA follows: TGCAGCGTTGGGGGCCTAGCGGGAGTACCCGATACGCAGTATTTT.